In its sample, the clone carrying this T cell receptor beta chain was seen a few times. Its antigen is not identified. The CDR3 is 13 residues long. Germline V gives CDR1 SNHLY, CDR2 FYNNEI. Trimming left V 7 bases short and J 4 bases short, with 10 bases between. Each CDR3 protein gets one entry after TCRdb re-called the RACE reads with MiXCR. The repertoire holds about 84,000 distinct CDR3 sequences, with less than 11% as singletons. The record originates from a study of human T cells and chemical hapten exposure. Study-wide points: It was expanded TCRs that formed significantly more large CDR3 similarity clusters than controls did.

The time point was: patch test 2, 6 weeks after DPC sensitization. Treatment described: therapeutic diphenylcyclopropenone sensitization with weekly scalp DPC. The V gene is TRBV2, the J gene TRBJ2-2; D gene unclear. The receptor was derived from a woman aged 45 to 65 with alopecia areata. Some clones in this sample may be carry-over from other donors' samples. This sample comprised whole blood, obtained in connection with sensitization to the hapten diphenylcyclopropenone (DPC). The CDR3 here is CASKRRGTGELFF. The DNA for the CDR3 is TGTGCCAGCAAGCGTCGAGGCACCGGGGAGCTGTTTTTT.